This entry lists 2 T cell receptor beta chains sequenced from one sample in a study of blood T cell repertoires in COVID-19. The protocol was immunoSEQ multiplex PCR, while the TCRdb copy is restricted to in-frame clones and leaves out a portion. The repertoire holds under 60,000 clones, with 88% as singletons. The specimen was peripheral blood. Source of these receptors: a human donor with active COVID-19. The donor label of this sample is uncertain.

The chain uses TRBV11-1 and TRBJ1-1, with D tentatively TRBD1 (5 bases). V gave up 5 bases and J gave up 0 bases, with 13 bases separating them. The length of the CDR3 is 15 residues. The V gene's germline CDR1 is SGHAT and CDR2 FQDESV (reference sequence). The CDR3 DNA reads as TGTGCCAGCAGCCCCGGAGGGGATATGAACACTGAAGCTTTCTTT. It encodes CASSPGGDMNTEAFF.

This clone appeared a few times. CDR3 bases: TGCGCCAGCAGCTTGGGTTGGGGAGGGACTGAAGCTTTCTTT. Its protein product is CASSLGWGGTEAFF. The chain uses TRBV5-1 and TRBJ1-1; no clear D gene. The germline V gene has CDR1 SGHRS and CDR2 YFSETQ. The CDR3 loop spans 14 amino acids. Trimming removed 0 bases from V and 5 bases from J, with 11 bases in between.